A single sample gave rise to the 24 T cell receptor beta chains below, sequenced in a study of T-cell memory formation after mild COVID-19. MiXCR, run by TCRdb on the 5' RACE reads, gives a single entry per CDR3 protein. This sample carries 550,000 to 600,000 distinct CDR3 sequences, about 22% of them seen once, and the ten largest clones take around 8.4%. Sequenced: PBMCs or a T cell subset sorted from them (not recorded which). Receptor source: an adult woman who had mild COVID-19 (a few samples of this study predate the infection). Cell type and time point are not known.

This clonotype has a handful of counts. The chain links TRBV19 to TRBJ2-7, with 7 bases lining up with TRBD1. With V trimmed by 5 bases and J by 2 bases, 6 bases remained unmatched. Germline loops: CDR1 LNHDA, CDR2 SQIVND (reference sequence). CDR3 length equals 14 residues. CDR3 protein: CASSAGTDTYEQYF. The CDR3, as DNA: TGTGCCAGTAGTGCCGGGACAGACACCTACGAGCAGTACTTC.

The chain uses TRBV20-1 and TRBJ1-6; D is ambiguous. This CDR3 spans 15 amino acids. Trimming pared 3 bases from V and 7 bases from J, leaving 16 bases between. Germline V gene lookup returns CDR1 DFQATT and CDR2 SNEGSKA (reference sequence). CDR3 sequence: CSASRFLIGNSPLHF. The CDR3 coding sequence is TGCAGTGCTAGTCGCTTTTTGATTGGGAATTCACCCCTCCACTTT.

The sample holds a few counts of this clonotype. The chain couples TRBV27 to TRBJ2-7, with D unresolved. The V gene's germline CDR1 is MNHEY and CDR2 SMNVEV (reference sequence). The CDR3 consists of 14 residues. The V end lost 5 bases, the J end lost 7 bases, and 18 bases lay between the germline ends. In DNA form, the CDR3 reads TGTGCCAGCAGTGTGAGTTCCCCACTTCGTGAGCAGTACTTC. This translates into CASSVSSPLREQYF.

The chain employs TRBV7-8 and TRBJ2-3; 10 bases agree with TRBD2. The J segment lost 4 bases and the V segment lost 0 bases, leaving 13 bases of the junction unmatched. The CDR3 totals 19 residues. Germline V lookup: CDR1 SGHVS, CDR2 FQNEAQ. The CDR3 coding sequence is TGTGCCAGCAGCTTAGCTTTGGGTCTAAGCGGGGGGGCCCCAGATACGCAGTATTTT. Residues: CASSLALGLSGGAPDTQYF.

The chain carries TRBV11-2 and TRBJ2-2; TRBD2 might be the D (5 bases). Trimming left V 0 bases short and J 8 bases short, with 13 bases between. Looked up from germline, CDR1 is SGHAT and CDR2 is FQNNGV. This CDR3 has 15 amino acids. CDR3 protein: CASSLEASKSGELFF. The CDR3, as DNA: TGTGCCAGCAGCTTAGAGGCTAGCAAGTCGGGGGAGCTGTTTTTT.

This clonotype was detected only a few times. The V call is TRBV11-2, the J call TRBJ1-1; a weak D match, TRBD1 (5 bases). V lost 1 base to trimming and J lost 2 bases, with 17 bases between them. Germline V gene sequence: CDR1 SGHAT, CDR2 FQNNGV. The CDR3 is 17 amino acids. The CDR3 reads CASSLGFALRGNTEAFF. The CDR3, as DNA: TGTGCCAGCAGCTTAGGATTTGCGTTGAGGGGAAACACTGAAGCTTTCTTT. Using reference TRBV11-2 and TRBJ1-1 for the parts outside the CDR3, the full variable domain is EAGVAQSPRYKIIEKRQSVAFWCNPISGHATLYWYQQILGQGPKLLIQFQNNGVVDDSQLPKDRFSAERLKGVDSTLKIQPAKLEDSAVYLCASSLGFALRGNTEAFFGQGTRLTVV.

This clonotype showed up just a few times. This sequence joins TRBV4-1 and TRBJ1-1; D remains unclear. The V end lost 3 bases, the J end lost 5 bases, and 7 bases lay between the germline ends. This CDR3 spans 12 amino acids. Germline CDR1 is MGHRA and CDR2 is YSYEKL. The CDR3 sequence is CASSQVRTEAFF. As DNA, the CDR3 is TGCGCCAGCAGCCAGGTTCGGACTGAAGCTTTCTTT.

The sample holds many counts of this clonotype. J is TRBJ2-7 and V is TRBV10-3; the match to TRBD2 covers 9 bases. The length of the CDR3 is 16 residues. The V segment lost 3 bases and the J segment 1 base; nucleotides outside the gene matches: 7. Per the germline V gene, CDR1 is ENHRY and CDR2 is SYGVKD. CDR3 sequence (DNA): TGTGCCATCAGTGACTCGATCGCGGGAGGGTCCTACGAGCAGTACTTC. Its protein is CAISDSIAGGSYEQYF.

This clonotype was counted only a few times. The J gene is TRBJ1-2, the V gene TRBV29-1; 7 bases align to TRBD1. Germline V gene lookup returns CDR1 SQVTM and CDR2 ANQGSEA. CDR3 length equals 11 residues. The V segment lost 5 bases and the J segment 10 bases; nucleotides outside the gene matches: 7. This chain's CDR3 is CSVSNTGDYTF. The CDR3 DNA is TGCAGCGTTTCCAACACAGGGGACTACACCTTC.

The chain carries TRBV2 and TRBJ2-1; the D gene is possibly TRBD2 (6 bases). Trimming cost V 6 bases and J 1 base, with 13 bases left between them. Germline V CDR1 and CDR2: SNHLY, FYNNEI. This CDR3 has 15 residues. CDR3 sequence: CASRDGGGSYNEQFF. CDR3 sequence (DNA): TGTGCCAGCAGGGACGGGGGAGGATCCTACAATGAGCAGTTCTTC. The full variable domain, its missing parts supplied by reference TRBV2 and TRBJ2-1, is EPEVTQTPSHQVTQMGQEVILRCVPISNHLYFYWYRQILGQKVEFLVSFYNNEISEKSEIFDDQFSVERPDGSNFTLKIRSTKLEDSAMYFCASRDGGGSYNEQFFGPGTRLTVL.

The chain couples TRBV4-2 to TRBJ2-1; TRBD1 matches at 12 bases. Losses at the gene ends were 1 base for V and 2 bases for J; bases not matched to a gene: 9. The CDR3 has 19 residues. Germline V gene lookup returns CDR1 LGHNA and CDR2 YNFKEQ. DNA of the CDR3: TGTGCCAGCAGCCAAGCTCAGGGACAGGGGGCGAGTCCCTACAATGAGCAGTTCTTC. The encoded protein is CASSQAQGQGASPYNEQFF.

Details on this clonotype: Mismatch with germline at one junction end may stem from a read error. The J gene is TRBJ1-1, the V gene TRBV29-1; D is possibly TRBD1 (5 bases). The CDR3 is 9 residues long. The germline V gene has CDR1 SQVTM and CDR2 ANQGSEA. CDR3 amino acids: CSVDEGMRF. The DNA for the CDR3 is TGCAGCGTTGATGAGGGGATGCGATTT.

This sequence joins TRBV23-1 and TRBJ2-1, with D hard to call. TRBV23-1 is flagged as an ORF with uncertain function. The CDR3 length is 11 residues. V lost 6 bases and J 9 bases, leaving 9 bases between the germline ends. The chain's CDR3 is CASRQPFEQFF. CDR3 DNA: TGCGCCAGCAGACAGCCGTTTGAGCAGTTCTTC.

This clonotype occurred a few times. V gene TRBV3-1 combines with J gene TRBJ2-2, with D possibly being TRBD2 (5 bases). CDR3 length: 13 amino acids. CDR1 and CDR2 (germline): LGHDT, YNNKEL (reference sequence). V lost 4 bases to trimming and J lost 7 bases, with 10 bases between them. The CDR3 protein is CASSRGSVGELFF. In DNA, the CDR3 is TGTGCCAGCAGCCGAGGTAGCGTCGGGGAGCTGTTTTTT.

DNA of the CDR3: TGTGCCAGCAGCATCACAGCGGTGGCACCCCCAGATACGCAGTATTTT. Translated: CASSITAVAPPDTQYF. The V and J genes are TRBV9 and TRBJ2-3; weak D call: TRBD2 (5 bases). V lost 4 bases and J lost 4, with 19 bases in between. The CDR3 extends over 16 amino acids. In germline, CDR1 is SGDLS, CDR2 YYNGEE.

CDR3 sequence reads: CASGPLGYEQYF. The CDR3 DNA sequence: TGTGCCAGCGGCCCCCTTGGATACGAGCAGTACTTC. The V gene is TRBV28, the J gene TRBJ2-7, with D unresolved. CDR1 is MDHEN, CDR2 SYDVKM, per germline. The CDR3 consists of 12 residues. V lost 8 bases and J lost 4, with 12 bases in between.

This clonotype was seen a few times. This chain uses TRBV12-3 or TRBV12-4 with TRBJ1-3; TRBD1 agrees at 7 bases. The junction had 8 bases not matched to a gene; V was cut back by 5 bases and J by 7 bases. The CDR3 contains 14 residues. Here the CDR3 DNA reads TGTGCCAGCAGTACGACAGGGCTTAGGAACACCATATATTTT. It codes for CASSTTGLRNTIYF.

This clonotype was counted only a few times. The CDR3 loop reads CASSLANAYEQYF. CDR3 DNA: TGTGCCAGCAGCTTAGCGAACGCCTACGAGCAGTACTTC. The chain couples TRBV7-6 to TRBJ2-7; D gene ambiguous. Per the germline V gene, CDR1 is SGHVS and CDR2 is FNYEAQ. The CDR3 is 13 residues long. The ends were cut back, 0 bases at V and 2 bases at J, with 5 bases in the middle. The full variable domain, completed using reference TRBV7-6 and TRBJ2-7, is GAGVSQSPRYKVTKRGQDVALRCDPISGHVSLYWYRQALGQGPEFLTYFNYEAQQDKSGLPNDRFSAERPEGSISTLTIQRTEQRDSAMYRCASSLANAYEQYFGPGTRLTVT.

This clonotype has only a few counts. The chain employs TRBV12-3 or TRBV12-4 and TRBJ2-5; D is unclear. The CDR3 runs 17 residues. The V gene lost 5 bases and the J gene lost 4 bases, with 23 bases spanning the gap. The CDR3 reads CASSPIVGQAGRETQYF. The CDR3 nucleotides are TGTGCCAGCAGTCCCATCGTGGGTCAAGCTGGCCGAGAGACCCAGTACTTC.

In nucleotides, the CDR3 is TGCGCCAGCAGCCAGATGAAGCTCCTGGGTACGCAGTATTTT. Protein product: CASSQMKLLGTQYF. The genes are TRBV4-1 and TRBJ2-3; D is unresolved. Germline V gene sequence: CDR1 MGHRA, CDR2 YSYEKL. Trimming stripped 3 bases from V and 8 bases from J, with 15 bases between. The CDR3 contains 14 residues.

The CDR3 is CASSLEGRGNEKLFF. The CDR3 nucleotides read TGTGCCAGCAGCTTAGAGGGACGGGGAAATGAAAAACTGTTTTTT. The V gene is TRBV7-9, the J gene TRBJ1-4; possible D gene TRBD1, 5 bases. The CDR3 spans 15 residues. CDR1 is SEHNR, CDR2 FQNEAQ, per germline (reference sequence). The V and J ends lost 1 base and 5 bases respectively, with 11 bases between them. Full variable domain (rest looked up from reference TRBV7-9 and TRBJ1-4): DTGVSQNPRHKITKRGQNVTFRCDPISEHNRLYWYRQTLGQGPEFLTYFQNEAQLEKSRLLSDRFSAERPKGSFSTLEIQRTEQGDSAMYLCASSLEGRGNEKLFFGSGTQLSVL.

The J gene is TRBJ2-1, the V gene TRBV7-2, with 9 bases identical to TRBD2. CDR3 size: 16 residues. J lost 7 bases, V lost 5 bases, and 12 bases had no gene match. The V gene's germline CDR1 is SGHTA and CDR2 FQGNSA. DNA for the CDR3: TGTGCCAGCAGCCCGGACCATTCTAGCGGGAAAAATGAGCAGTTCTTC. Translating gives CASSPDHSSGKNEQFF.

In its sample, this clonotype was seen a few times. This chain uses TRBV7-6 with TRBJ2-7, with TRBD1 identical over 9 bases. Germline loops: CDR1 SGHVS, CDR2 FNYEAQ. The V and J ends lost 4 bases and 6 bases, in that order; junction bases with no gene match: 7. The CDR3 has 14 residues. This chain's CDR3 is CASSSGTGSREQYF. CDR3 DNA: TGTGCCAGCAGCTCCGGGACAGGGAGCCGCGAGCAGTACTTC.

The chain is built from TRBV5-1 and TRBJ1-1; perhaps TRBD1 as D (6 bases). V gave up 4 bases and J gave up 6 bases, with 16 bases separating them. Germline loops: CDR1 SGHRS, CDR2 YFSETQ. CDR3 length: 14 amino acids. This CDR3 is CASSQQTGTAEAFF. CDR3 bases: TGCGCCAGCAGCCAACAAACAGGGACGGCTGAAGCTTTCTTT.